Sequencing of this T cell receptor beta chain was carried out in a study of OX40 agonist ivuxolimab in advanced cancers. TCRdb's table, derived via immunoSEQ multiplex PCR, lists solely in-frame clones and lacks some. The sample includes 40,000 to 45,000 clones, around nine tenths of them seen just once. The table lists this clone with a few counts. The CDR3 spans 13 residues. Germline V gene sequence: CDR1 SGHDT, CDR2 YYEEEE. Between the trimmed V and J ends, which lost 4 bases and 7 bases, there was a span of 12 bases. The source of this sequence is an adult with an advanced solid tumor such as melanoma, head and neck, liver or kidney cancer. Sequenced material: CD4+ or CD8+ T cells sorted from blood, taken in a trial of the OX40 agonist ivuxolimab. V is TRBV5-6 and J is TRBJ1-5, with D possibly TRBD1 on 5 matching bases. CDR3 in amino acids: CASSHSGGQPQHF. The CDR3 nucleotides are TGTGCCAGCAGCCACAGCGGGGGGCAGCCCCAGCATTTT.